This T cell receptor (beta chain) was captured by sequencing in a study of patients and donors after allogeneic stem cell transplantation. Trimming removed 9 bases from V and 5 bases from J, with 22 bases in between. Per the germline V gene, CDR1 is SNHLY and CDR2 is FYNNEI. The CDR3 totals 15 residues. This clonotype was counted between two and nine times. A single record per CDR3 protein comes from TCRdb applying MiXCR to the RT-PCR reads. In the table there are about 960,000 distinct CDR3 sequences, 15% to 20% of which are singletons. What was sequenced was blood, either unsorted or a sorted T cell fraction (not recorded which). The chain uses TRBV2 and TRBJ2-5; tentatively, D is TRBD1 (6 bases). This TCR came from a human donor who was either an allogeneic HSCT recipient or a stem cell or donor lymphocyte infusion donor (not recorded which). It is not recorded whose cells these are; they may come from a transplant donor. CDR3 bases: TGTGCCAGGGCGAGGAAGGGGGACGGTTCGGAGACCCAGTACTTC. Residues: CARARKGDGSETQYF.